A single count supports the clone carrying this T cell receptor (beta chain). What it binds is not known. This entry comes from a study of response to subunit inactivated influenza vaccine. Per germline, CDR1 LGHDT and CDR2 YNNKEL (reference sequence). The V end lost 1 base, the J end lost 6 bases, and 16 bases lay between the germline ends. The CDR3 has 15 amino acids. Study outcomes and limitations: The authors proposed limited new T cell recruitment per seasonal influenza vaccination.

TCRdb ran MiXCR on the RT-PCR reads and lists one entry per CDR3 protein. The table has under 550,000 distinct CDR3 sequences, around 8% seen once. V gene TRBV3-1 combines with J gene TRBJ2-7, with unresolved D. This receptor was taken from a man between 50 and 69 years old who received an inactivated influenza vaccine. Specimen: PBMCs from blood, collected less than 25 months after vaccination. This CDR3 is CASSQGVPGVGEQYF. The CDR3 DNA reads TGTGCCAGCAGCCAAGGGGTGCCCGGAGTGGGCGAGCAGTACTTC.